The 31 T cell receptor beta chains below all came from one sample that was sequenced in a study of beta chain features in type 1 diabetes. These receptors have no known antigen. The study's findings and limits: TCRB CDR3s from Type 1 diabetes patients were moderately but significantly shorter in all four CD4+ subsets.

Isolated RNA was reverse transcribed in full, so expressed TCRB transcripts were sequenced. Only in-frame clones appear in the TCRdb table, and some are missing; sequencing was by immunoSEQ multiplex PCR. Of roughly 260,000 clones in the sample, roughly 20% are singletons; the top ten hold roughly 0.028%. Sequenced material: naive CD4+ T cells from blood. These receptors came from a middle-aged woman with type 1 diabetes.

The chain carries TRBV21-1 and TRBJ2-7; TRBD1 is the table's D call and was not checked against the DNA. TRBV21-1 is designated a pseudogene. This CDR3 has 15 residues. CDR3 sequence (DNA): TGTGCCAGCAGATGGACAGTGATAGACTCCTACGAGCAGTACTTC. Its translation: CASRWTVIDSYEQYF.

For this clone: This sample also contains other DNA sequences that code for the same CDR3. The chain uses TRBV7-9 and TRBJ2-5, with 10 bases matching TRBD1. The CDR3 runs to 14 residues. Germline V gene lookup returns CDR1 SEHNR and CDR2 FQNEAQ (reference sequence). After removal of 5 bases from V and 3 bases from J, the junction contained 3 bases not matched to a gene. This CDR3 is CASSLGTGEETQYF. CDR3 DNA sequence: TGTGCCAGCAGCCTCGGGACAGGGGAAGAGACCCAGTACTTC. Variable domain in full (rest from reference TRBV7-9 and TRBJ2-5): DTGVSQNPRHKITKRGQNVTFRCDPISEHNRLYWYRQTLGQGPEFLTYFQNEAQLEKSRLLSDRFSAERPKGSFSTLEIQRTEQGDSAMYLCASSLGTGEETQYFGPGTRLLVL.

The chain has TRBV30 and TRBJ2-5; 12 nucleotides agree with TRBD2. The CDR3 has 18 amino acids. The germline V gene encodes CDR1 GTSNPN and CDR2 SVGIG (reference sequence). V was clipped by 1 base and J by 4 bases; unmatched bases: 13. In DNA, the CDR3 is TGTGCCTGGAGTGGCCGACCTAGCGGGAGGGCGTCACGAGAGACCCAGTACTTC. This gives the protein CAWSGRPSGRASRETQYF. The full variable domain, with the rest looked up from reference TRBV30 and TRBJ2-5, is SQTIHQWPATLVQPVGSPLSLECTVEGTSNPNLYWYRQAAGRGLQLLFYSVGIGQISSEVPQNLSASRPQDRQFILSSKKLLLSDSGFYLCAWSGRPSGRASRETQYFGPGTRLLVL.

The chain carries TRBV4-3 and TRBJ2-7; unclear D gene. The CDR3 is made up of 15 amino acids. Germline V lookup: CDR1 LGHNA, CDR2 YSLEER. Trimming pared 0 bases from V and 5 bases from J, leaving 14 bases between. CDR3 DNA sequence: TGCGCCAGCAGCCAAGATGCGGAAGAGGAAGACGAGCAGTACTTC. It codes for CASSQDAEEEDEQYF.

The rearrangement uses TRBV5-1 and TRBJ2-3; 13 nucleotides agree with TRBD2. CDR3 size: 16 residues. V dropped 4 bases and J dropped 4; count of bases not matched to a gene: 6. CDR1 SGHRS and CDR2 YFSETQ come from the germline V gene. The CDR3 nucleotides read TGCGCCAGCAGCCCAACGACTAGCGGGGGGCCAGATACGCAGTATTTT. Translated, it gives CASSPTTSGGPDTQYF.

This chain uses TRBV7-2 with TRBJ2-7; D perhaps matches TRBD2 (6 bases). CDR3 size: 11 residues. Trimming took off 6 bases at V and 7 bases at J, with 10 bases between the two ends. Germline V gives CDR1 SGHTA, CDR2 FQGNSA. The DNA for the CDR3 is TGTGCCAGCAGGACTAGTCGGGAGCAGTACTTC. It yields the protein CASRTSREQYF.

In the case of this clone: Distinct nucleotide sequences in the sample also encode this CDR3. The chain recombines TRBV18 with TRBJ2-3; D gene ambiguous. The germline V gene encodes CDR1 KGHSH and CDR2 LQKENI. The CDR3 is made up of 13 amino acids. The V gene lost 0 bases and the J gene lost 4 bases, with 5 bases spanning the gap. The CDR3 loop reads CASSPPSADTQYF. CDR3 sequence (DNA): TGTGCCAGCTCACCACCCTCTGCAGATACGCAGTATTTT.

This clone was observed a handful of times. The missing conserved phenylalanine or tryptophan at the end of this CDR3 makes a read error likely. The limits of the CDR3 on the DNA are not certain, so only TCRdb's listed CDR3 is given. The chain carries TRBV7-9 and TRBJ1-2. Looked up from germline, CDR1 is SEHNR and CDR2 is FQNEAQ (reference sequence). The CDR3 comprises 12 residues, both ends counted. The CDR3 sequence is CASSRDESLFRL.

This sequence joins TRBV5-1 and TRBJ2-2, with D uncertain. V was trimmed by 0 bases and J by 4 bases, leaving 13 bases between them. CDR3 length: 16 residues. The germline V gene has CDR1 SGHRS and CDR2 YFSETQ. For the CDR3, the DNA is TGCGCCAGCAGCTTGGTTGGCACCCCGGGCACCGGGGAGCTGTTTTTT. Protein: CASSLVGTPGTGELFF.

This clone has more than one count but fewer than ten. The chain carries TRBV4-2 and TRBJ2-7, with TRBD2 matching 12 bases. The trim removed 1 base at V and 0 bases at J, leaving 4 bases unmatched. Germline assignment: CDR1 LGHNA and CDR2 YNFKEQ. CDR3 length: 17 residues. CDR3 amino acids: CASSQGGLAGYSYEQYF. CDR3 bases: TGTGCCAGCAGCCAAGGGGGACTAGCGGGCTACTCCTACGAGCAGTACTTC.

This clone was found a few times. V is TRBV28 and J is TRBJ1-2; unclear D gene. V was cut by 6 bases and J by 6 bases, with 11 bases left in between. The length of the CDR3 is 12 residues. The germline V gene encodes CDR1 MDHEN and CDR2 SYDVKM. CDR3 amino acids: CASSSEGNGYTF. Written as DNA, the CDR3 is TGTGCCAGCAGCTCAGAGGGTAATGGCTACACCTTC.

This clone has just a few counts. The same CDR3 can be traced to other DNA sequences in this sample. The chain recombines TRBV30 with TRBJ1-2; 10 bases match TRBD1. Germline V gene sequence: CDR1 GTSNPN, CDR2 SVGIG (reference sequence). The length of the CDR3 is 13 residues. The J segment lost 7 bases and the V segment lost 0 bases, leaving 2 bases of the junction unmatched. CDR3 DNA: TGTGCCTGGAGTGTAAGGACAGGGGGTGGCTACACCTTC. Its protein product is CAWSVRTGGGYTF.

This chain joins TRBV6-5 and TRBJ2-7; a possible D gene is TRBD1 (6 bases). This CDR3 spans 12 amino acids. Trimming cost V 5 bases and J 3 bases, with 8 bases left between them. Germline CDR1 and CDR2: MNHEY and SVGAGI. The DNA for the CDR3 is TGTGCCAGCAGTACGGACAGCTACGAGCAGTACTTC. This sequence encodes CASSTDSYEQYF.

The chain uses TRBV29-1 and TRBJ2-7; TRBD1 agrees at 7 bases. This CDR3 spans 14 amino acids. Germline V lookup: CDR1 SQVTM, CDR2 ANQGSEA. The junction had 15 bases not matched to a gene; V was cut back by 6 bases and J by 7 bases. The CDR3 DNA sequence: TGCAGCGTGAGCGAGACAGGGTTCGGATGGGAGCAGTACTTC. This sequence encodes CSVSETGFGWEQYF.

The chain has TRBV28 and TRBJ2-1; perhaps TRBD2 as D (6 bases). CDR3 length: 17 residues. Deletions cut 5 bases from V and 0 bases from J, with 17 bases between. Per the germline V gene, CDR1 is MDHEN and CDR2 is SYDVKM. CDR3 nucleotide sequence: TGTGCCAGCAGTACAAAGCGGGTGTCTATCTCCTACAATGAGCAGTTCTTC. It encodes CASSTKRVSISYNEQFF.

This chain connects TRBV2 to TRBJ2-2, with TRBD2 identical over 7 bases. The ends lost 7 bases at V and 6 bases at J; junction bases unmatched: 8. The CDR3 is 14 amino acids. CDR1 and CDR2 from the germline V gene are SNHLY and FYNNEI. The CDR3, as DNA: TGTGCCAGCAATATCGATCGGGAGGCCGGGGAGCTGTTTTTT. As protein: CASNIDREAGELFF.

The rearrangement joins TRBV5-1 to TRBJ2-3; 11 bases align to TRBD2. Germline V gives CDR1 SGHRS, CDR2 YFSETQ. CDR3 length: 16 residues. Trimming took 2 bases from V and 2 from J; bases not matched to a gene: 4. The DNA for the CDR3 is TGCGCCAGCAGCTTTGCTAGCGGGGGGAACACAGATACGCAGTATTTT. Translation gives CASSFASGGNTDTQYF.

This clone has just a few counts. The V and J genes are TRBV18 and TRBJ2-4; D may be TRBD2 (5 bases). The CDR3 is 16 residues long. Germline CDR1 is KGHSH and CDR2 is LQKENI. The V end lost 3 bases, the J end lost 3 bases, and 15 bases lay between the germline ends. The CDR3 loop is CASSPGSGVGKNIQYF. The DNA for the CDR3 is TGTGCCAGCTCACCCGGATCCGGGGTGGGCAAAAACATTCAGTACTTC. Variable domain in full (rest from reference TRBV18 and TRBJ2-4): NAGVMQNPRHLVRRRGQEARLRCSPMKGHSHVYWYRQLPEEGLKFMVYLQKENIIDESGMPKERFSAEFPKEGPSILRIQQVVRGDSAAYFCASSPGSGVGKNIQYFGAGTRLSVL.

The chain has TRBV9 and TRBJ1-6; 7 bases are shared with TRBD1. The CDR3 spans 15 residues. J lost 14 bases, V lost 3 bases, and 14 bases had no gene match. Looked up from germline, CDR1 is SGDLS and CDR2 is YYNGEE. CDR3 sequence reads: CASSADSGQVEALHF. CDR3 nucleotides: TGTGCCAGCAGCGCAGATAGCGGACAGGTGGAGGCCCTCCACTTT.

This clone was counted a few times. The chain employs TRBV30 and TRBJ2-4, with D uncertain. The CDR3 sequence is 14 residues long. V lost 2 bases, J lost 3 bases, and 11 bases lay in between. Germline V gene data show CDR1 as GTSNPN and CDR2 as SVGIG (reference sequence). CDR3 loop: CAWSRRQLKNIQYF. Written as DNA, the CDR3 is TGTGCCTGGAGTAGGCGGCAGCTCAAAAACATTCAGTACTTC.

This sequence joins TRBV7-7 and TRBJ2-5; possibly TRBD1 for D (6 bases). The CDR3 loop spans 13 amino acids. The germline V and J ends were trimmed by 5 bases and 5 bases, with 12 bases remaining between them. Looked up from germline, CDR1 is SSHAT and CDR2 is FNYEAQ (reference sequence). The CDR3 nucleotides are TGTGCCAGCAGCGCGGACAGTGTGGAGACCCAGTACTTC. Protein sequence: CASSADSVETQYF.

This clone has just a few counts. The chain employs TRBV5-1 and TRBJ2-5; D is undetermined. V lost 5 bases and J 3 bases, leaving 11 bases between the germline ends. Germline CDR1 and CDR2: SGHRS and YFSETQ. The CDR3 has 13 amino acids. Written as DNA, the CDR3 is TGCGCCAGCAGACCGACATTGGAAGAGACCCAGTACTTC. Encoded protein: CASRPTLEETQYF. Based on the CDR3 plus reference TRBV5-1 and TRBJ2-5, the full variable domain is KAGVTQTPRYLIKTRGQQVTLSCSPISGHRSVSWYQQTPGQGLQFLFEYFSETQRNKGNFPGRFSGRQFSNSRSEMNVSTLELGDSALYLCASRPTLEETQYFGPGTRLLVL.

This clone has only a few counts. This rearrangement joins TRBV4-1 to TRBJ1-2; 7 nucleotides align to TRBD1. The CDR3 has 15 residues. CDR1 MGHRA and CDR2 YSYEKL come from the germline V gene. The V and J ends lost 4 bases and 0 bases, in that order; junction bases with no gene match: 5. The DNA for the CDR3 is TGCGCCAGCAGCCTCGAGACAGGGACTAACTATGGCTACACCTTC. This sequence encodes CASSLETGTNYGYTF.

This clone was recorded once. The CDR3 DNA sequence: TGTGCCAGCAGTTACTCGGCAACAGGCCGCTACGAGCAGTACTTC. It yields the protein CASSYSATGRYEQYF. The J gene is TRBJ2-7, the V gene TRBV6-5, with D maybe TRBD1 (5 bases). This CDR3 contains 15 residues. Germline CDR1 MNHEY, CDR2 SVGAGI. The V and J ends lost 0 bases and 3 bases respectively, with 12 bases between them.

The chain joins TRBV2 to TRBJ2-1; D not certain. V was trimmed by 1 base and J by 8 bases, leaving 9 bases between them. CDR3 length: 13 residues. Germline values: CDR1 SNHLY, CDR2 FYNNEI. DNA for the CDR3: TGTGCCAGCAGTGAAGGCCCCCGGGATGAGCAGTTCTTC. Translating it yields CASSEGPRDEQFF.

This clone was picked up a small number of times. Other nucleotide sequences in the sample specify the same CDR3. The genes are TRBV30 and TRBJ1-1; possibly TRBD1 for D (5 bases). Deletions cut 3 bases from V and 0 bases from J, with 8 bases between. The CDR3 runs 13 residues. Germline lookup yields CDR1 GTSNPN and CDR2 SVGIG (reference sequence). CDR3 region: CAWRSGLNTEAFF. In DNA form, the CDR3 reads TGTGCCTGGAGATCAGGGTTGAACACTGAAGCTTTCTTT.

This clone was seen a few times. V gene TRBV15 combines with J gene TRBJ2-7; tentatively, D is TRBD2 (5 bases). Trimming removed 1 base at V and 7 bases at J, with 14 bases between. This CDR3 comprises 14 residues. Germline assignment: CDR1 LNHNV and CDR2 YYDKDF (reference sequence). CDR3 amino acids: CATSRVGPEREQYF. For the CDR3, the DNA is TGTGCCACCAGCAGAGTCGGCCCTGAGCGGGAGCAGTACTTC.

This clone appeared a few times. This sequence joins TRBV6-5 and TRBJ2-7; possibly TRBD1 for D (5 bases). Trimming removed 2 bases from V and 9 bases from J, with 11 bases in between. The CDR3 extends over 12 amino acids. The germline CDR1 and CDR2 sequences are MNHEY and SVGAGI. The CDR3 DNA reads as TGTGCCAGCAGTTACGGGGAAGGGGCGCAGTACTTC. It codes for CASSYGEGAQYF.

This clone was seen a few times. The chain has TRBV6-6 and TRBJ1-5, with 9 nucleotides matching TRBD1. The V segment lost 6 bases and the J segment 6 bases; nucleotides outside the gene matches: 9. There are 15 residues in the CDR3. The germline V gene has CDR1 MNHNY and CDR2 SVGAGI (reference sequence). CDR3 loop: CASSPGQGTGQPQHF. CDR3 DNA: TGTGCCAGCAGCCCCGGACAGGGGACAGGTCAGCCCCAGCATTTT.

The chain uses TRBV6-5 and TRBJ2-7, with a weak D call TRBD1 (5 bases). V was pared by 2 bases and J by 0 bases, with 8 bases between. The CDR3 is made up of 14 amino acids. The germline gives CDR1 MNHEY, CDR2 SVGAGI. CDR3 nucleotide sequence: TGTGCCAGCAGTTACGGTGGGGCCTCCTACGAGCAGTACTTC. It specifies CASSYGGASYEQYF.

This chain joins TRBV9 and TRBJ2-1, with D tentatively TRBD1 (6 bases). Germline CDR1 reads SGDLS; CDR2 reads YYNGEE. Trimming stripped 3 bases from V and 9 bases from J, with 10 bases between. This CDR3 comprises 12 residues. The CDR3, as DNA: TGTGCCAGCAGCGAACAGGGAGTTGAGCAGTTCTTC. This translates into CASSEQGVEQFF.